This T cell receptor (beta chain) was recorded in a study of T cell responses to AZD1222 COVID-19 vaccine. Sequenced by immunoSEQ multiplex PCR; TCRdb stores in-frame clones only, minus some. The data contain approximately 170,000 clones, 80% to 95% of them singletons. The CDR3 covers 15 residues. The V gene lost 5 bases and the J gene lost 8 bases, with 16 bases spanning the gap. Germline V gene data show CDR1 as MNHEY and CDR2 as SMNVEV (reference sequence). The gene calls are TRBV27 and TRBJ1-6; the D gene is possibly TRBD1 (6 bases). The sample here was peripheral blood, taken on day 0 of AZD1222 vaccination. The sequence derives from an adult in good health. In nucleotides, the CDR3 is TGTGCCAGCAGTGAAGAAGGGGGTAGGGATTCACCCCTCCACTTT. Translated: CASSEEGGRDSPLHF.